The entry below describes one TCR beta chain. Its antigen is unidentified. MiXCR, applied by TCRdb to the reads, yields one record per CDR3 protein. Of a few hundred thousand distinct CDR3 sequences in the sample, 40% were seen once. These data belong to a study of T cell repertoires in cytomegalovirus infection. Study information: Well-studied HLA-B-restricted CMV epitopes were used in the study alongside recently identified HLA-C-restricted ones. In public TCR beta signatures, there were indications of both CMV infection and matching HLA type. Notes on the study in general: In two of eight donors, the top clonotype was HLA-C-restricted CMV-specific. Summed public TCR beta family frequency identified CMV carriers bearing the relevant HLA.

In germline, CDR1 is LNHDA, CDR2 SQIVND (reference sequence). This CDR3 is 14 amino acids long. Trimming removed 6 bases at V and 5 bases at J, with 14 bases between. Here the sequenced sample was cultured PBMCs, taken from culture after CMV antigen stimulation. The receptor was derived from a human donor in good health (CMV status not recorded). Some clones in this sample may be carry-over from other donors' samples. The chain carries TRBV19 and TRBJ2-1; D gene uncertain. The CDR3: CASRDGRTNNEQFF. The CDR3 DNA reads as TGTGCCAGTAGGGACGGACGGACGAACAATGAGCAGTTCTTC.